This entry is about one TCR beta chain. Profiled with immunoSEQ multiplex PCR; TCRdb holds only in-frame clones, not every one. The table shows over 150,000 clones, with approximately 94% occurring only once. These data originate in a study of OX40 agonist ivuxolimab in advanced cancers. Study overall: Every patient in dose escalation had hepatocellular carcinoma, melanoma, renal cell or head and neck cancer.

The germline CDR1 and CDR2 sequences are SGHTA and FQGNSA. The CDR3 totals 14 residues. V was clipped by 1 base and J by 5 bases, with 9 bases between them. The rearrangement uses TRBV7-2 and TRBJ1-5, with a possible D match to TRBD1 (6 bases). Material: CD4+ or CD8+ T cells sorted from blood, obtained in a trial of the OX40 agonist ivuxolimab. The receptor was derived from an adult with an advanced solid tumor such as melanoma, head and neck, liver or kidney cancer. The CDR3 spells CASSLDRGYQPQHF. CDR3 nucleotides: TGTGCCAGCAGCTTAGATAGGGGGTATCAGCCCCAGCATTTT.